This TCR beta chain emerged from a study of vaccination and CD4 T cells after COVID-19. Study background: Post-COVID draws followed diagnosis by a median around 100 days (range 35 to 161).

Sequence data for DNA of cultured CD4+ T cells were generated by the Oncomine TCR Beta short-read assay. MiXCR, applied by TCRdb to the PCR reads, yields one record per CDR3 protein. The sample has around 15,000 distinct CDR3 sequences; less than 70% are singletons. The table lists this clonotype with a few counts. Its antigen is still unknown. The treatment is: approximately 11-day PBMC culture with coronavirus spike peptide pools or control peptides (ViraFEST assay). Once peptide pools had expanded antigen-specific T cells, ViraFEST sequenced TCRs. The length of the CDR3 is 14 residues. The germline CDR1 and CDR2 sequences are WSHSY and SAAADI. Trimming removed 10 bases from V and 5 bases from J; junction bases left unmatched: 5.

This TCR came from a human donor who had recovered from COVID-19. Sequencing was performed on CD4+ T cells from blood, cultured in vitro. The chain couples TRBV10-2 to TRBJ2-3; 14 bases fit TRBD2. This CDR3 is CATRTSGRIDTQYF. CDR3 in DNA: TGCGCCACACGGACTAGCGGGAGGATAGATACGCAGTATTTT.